This TCR beta chain was captured by sequencing in a study of blood T cell repertoires in COVID-19. Study-level information: The United States, Italy and Spain provided the acute and convalescent COVID-19 samples. Sources were T cells, B-cell-depleted T cells, or PBMCs; the material itself was cDNA or gDNA.

The V gene's germline CDR1 is KGHSH and CDR2 LQKENI. The V and J ends lost 6 bases and 6 bases respectively, with 14 bases between them. This CDR3 is built from 13 residues. Original methodology: It was from reference gene primer amplification that nucleated cell counts were estimated. Clones were read by immunoSEQ multiplex PCR, and TCRdb kept only the in-frame ones, dropping some. That table supplies the V and J calls and clone size; D and trimming were determined from the DNA. In the table there are around 430,000 clones, 88% of which are singletons. This sequence joins TRBV18 and TRBJ1-2, with D hard to call. The sequenced sample was peripheral blood. The sequence was obtained from a woman aged 45-65 years with COVID-19, enrolled during active disease. CDR3 amino acids: CASSPGPYDGYTF. The CDR3 region has the DNA TGTGCCAGCTCCCCGGGTCCTTACGATGGCTACACCTTC.